The next 19 T cell receptor beta chains were all read from a single sample in a study of T cells in Graves' hyperthyroidism and ophthalmopathy. Amplified TCR beta CDR3 regions derived from RNA transcripts. A first-round RT-PCR of the TCR CDR3 used the HTBI primer set. TCRdb redid the calling of the multiplex PCR reads with MiXCR, one entry per CDR3 protein. The sample carries about 520,000 distinct CDR3 sequences, roughly 20% recorded once. Input material: blood. These receptors all stem from a man younger than 30 with Graves' hyperthyroidism.

This clonotype was counted between two and nine times. J is TRBJ1-1 and V is TRBV30; tentatively, D is TRBD1 (5 bases). CDR1 is GTSNPN and CDR2 is SVGIG in the germline V gene (reference sequence). Trimming removed 0 bases at V and 4 bases at J, with 12 bases between. This CDR3 region has 14 residues. The chain's CDR3 is CAWSVSGRRTEAFF. The CDR3 nucleotides are TGTGCCTGGAGTGTGTCAGGGCGACGCACTGAAGCTTTCTTT.

The table lists this clonotype with a few counts. This rearrangement joins TRBV9 to TRBJ2-7; D is perhaps TRBD1 or TRBD2 (5 bases each). CDR1 is SGDLS and CDR2 is YYNGEE in the germline V gene. The CDR3 runs to 14 residues. V lost 2 bases and J lost 3, with 12 bases in between. The CDR3 DNA follows: TGTGCCAGCAGCGTGGGGCCGGGGAACTACGAGCAGTACTTC. Protein: CASSVGPGNYEQYF.

This clonotype was found many times. V gene TRBV2 combines with J gene TRBJ2-5; the match to TRBD2 covers 9 bases. Germline CDR1 reads SNHLY; CDR2 reads FYNNEI. This CDR3 region has 14 residues. J was trimmed by 5 bases and V by 3 bases; bases with no gene match: 4. In nucleotides, the CDR3 is TGTGCCAGCAGTGATGCGGGGGGGGTGGAGACCCAGTACTTC. This codes for CASSDAGGVETQYF.

This clonotype was recorded many times. The chain is built from TRBV20-1 and TRBJ1-6; 10 bases map to TRBD1. The CDR3 consists of 15 residues. Germline loops: CDR1 DFQATT, CDR2 SNEGSKA (reference sequence). The junction had 7 bases not matched to a gene; V was cut back by 3 bases and J by 8 bases. This chain's CDR3 is CSARDTTGGDSPLHF. CDR3 sequence (DNA): TGCAGTGCTAGGGATACGACAGGGGGCGATTCACCCCTCCACTTT.

This clonotype was seen many times. The chain has TRBV20-1 and TRBJ1-1; D perhaps matches TRBD1 (6 bases). The CDR3 extends over 11 amino acids. The V end was cut by 7 bases, the J end by 3 bases, with 9 bases between. Germline V gene sequence: CDR1 DFQATT, CDR2 SNEGSKA (reference sequence). The DNA of the CDR3 is TGCAGTGGGAGACAGGACACTGAAGCTTTCTTT. The encoded protein is CSGRQDTEAFF.

This clonotype has at least ten counts. The V call is TRBV18, the J call TRBJ1-2; D is uncertain. V lost 5 bases to trimming and J lost 4 bases, with 11 bases between them. The germline V gene has CDR1 KGHSH and CDR2 LQKENI. This CDR3 has 13 residues. The CDR3 here is CASSEGPIYGYTF. The CDR3 DNA reads as TGTGCCAGCTCAGAAGGTCCCATCTATGGCTACACCTTC.

This clonotype has a count of ten or more. The V and J genes are TRBV6-5 and TRBJ1-1; no clear D gene. V lost 4 bases, J lost 0 bases, and 12 bases lay in between. Germline V gives CDR1 MNHEY, CDR2 SVGAGI. The CDR3 is 15 amino acids. CDR3 residues: CASSSRYKMNTEAFF. The CDR3 coding sequence is TGTGCCAGCAGTTCCCGGTACAAAATGAACACTGAAGCTTTCTTT.

This clonotype has a count of ten or more. This sequence joins TRBV5-1 and TRBJ1-1; D uncertain. The V and J ends lost 0 bases and 1 base respectively, with 7 bases between them. From germline, CDR1 is SGHRS and CDR2 YFSETQ. The CDR3 runs to 14 residues. The CDR3 DNA sequence: TGCGCCAGCAGCTTGGCACGGGCGAACACTGAAGCTTTCTTT. Its translation: CASSLARANTEAFF.

The V and J genes are TRBV4-1 and TRBJ2-7, with 7 bases fitting TRBD1. The germline CDR1 and CDR2 sequences are MGHRA and YSYEKL. This CDR3 has 15 amino acids. Unmatched junction bases numbered 3, after V lost 1 base and J lost 0 bases. The CDR3 DNA reads as TGCGCCAGCAGCCAAGCCGAGGGGGCCTCCTACGAGCAGTACTTC. This translates into CASSQAEGASYEQYF.

V is TRBV29-1 and J is TRBJ1-2; 8 bases match TRBD1. CDR1 is SQVTM and CDR2 is ANQGSEA in the germline V gene. CDR3 size: 14 residues. The junction had 9 bases not matched to a gene; V was cut back by 6 bases and J by 3 bases. The CDR3 spells CSVDWTGKDYGYTF. CDR3 coding DNA: TGCAGCGTCGATTGGACAGGGAAAGACTATGGCTACACCTTC.

There are many counts of this clonotype. The V and J genes are TRBV6-5 and TRBJ1-5, with a possible D match to TRBD1 (6 bases). CDR1 and CDR2 from the germline V gene are MNHEY and SVGAGI. The CDR3 runs 13 residues. Trimming shortened V by 11 bases and J by 0 bases, and 11 bases separated the two germline ends. For the CDR3, the DNA is TGTGCCGGATCAGGGGATAGCAATCAGCCCCAGCATTTT. This sequence encodes CAGSGDSNQPQHF.

The table lists this clonotype with many counts. In DNA form, the CDR3 reads TGTGCCAGCAGTTTCGGGGGGCGAGGTGAAGCTTTCTTT. Its translation: CASSFGGRGEAFF. The chain links TRBV27 to TRBJ1-1; weak D call: TRBD1 (6 bases). Deletions cut 3 bases from V and 7 bases from J, with 12 bases between. The CDR3 runs to 13 residues. The V gene's germline CDR1 is MNHEY and CDR2 SMNVEV (reference sequence).

The sample holds many counts of this clonotype. The rearrangement links TRBV5-6 to TRBJ2-2; D remains ambiguous. Germline V gives CDR1 SGHDT, CDR2 YYEEEE. Trimming shortened V by 2 bases and J by 4 bases, and 6 bases separated the two germline ends. The CDR3 runs 13 residues. The CDR3 DNA is TGTGCCAGCAGCTTTTCGTTCACCGGGGAGCTGTTTTTT. Protein product: CASSFSFTGELFF.

This clonotype was observed at least ten times. The chain is built from TRBV12-3 or TRBV12-4 and TRBJ1-5; no reliable D call. CDR3 length: 18 amino acids. Trimming left V 3 bases short and J 0 bases short, with 18 bases between. The CDR3 here is CASSFSPVLGDSNQPQHF. The CDR3 bases are TGTGCCAGCAGTTTCAGCCCGGTCCTGGGAGATAGCAATCAGCCCCAGCATTTT.

The CDR3 reads CASRGQALWGAFF. The CDR3 nucleotides read TGTGCCAGCAGGGGACAGGCCCTTTGGGGAGCTTTCTTT. The V call is TRBV6-1, the J call TRBJ1-1, with 8 bases lining up with TRBD1. The CDR3 is 13 amino acids. The V and J ends lost 6 bases and 10 bases, in that order; junction bases with no gene match: 10. Germline CDR1 and CDR2: MNHNS and SASEGT.

This clonotype showed up many times. This chain links TRBV5-5 with TRBJ2-5, with TRBD1 identical over 7 bases. V lost 0 bases and J lost 9; bases outside the gene matches: 2. This CDR3 region has 12 residues. From germline, CDR1 is SGHKS and CDR2 YYEKEE (reference sequence). Here the CDR3 reads CASSLGQGAQYF. The CDR3 DNA sequence: TGTGCCAGCAGCTTGGGGCAGGGGGCCCAGTACTTC.

As to this clonotype: The CDR3 does not close with the conserved phenylalanine or tryptophan, likely indicating a read error. DNA for the CDR3: TGTGCCAGCAGCGTAGGGGGGACAGGGAACACTGAAGCTTTCTTG. Translating gives CASSVGGTGNTEAFL. The gene calls are TRBV9 and TRBJ1-1, with 8 positions matching TRBD1. Germline lookup yields CDR1 SGDLS and CDR2 YYNGEE. The CDR3 has 15 amino acids. J gave up 1 base and V 0 bases, and 2 bases lay outside the gene matches.

This clonotype was seen ten or more times. The chain employs TRBV12-3 or TRBV12-4 and TRBJ2-7; a possible D gene is TRBD2 (7 bases). The V end was cut by 6 bases, the J end by 3 bases, with 18 bases between. The CDR3 is 15 residues long. The CDR3 nucleotides read TGTGCCAGCAGCCGCGAGGGGGGGACCGGCTACGAGCAGTACTTC. Translating gives CASSREGGTGYEQYF.

This clonotype was picked up a small number of times. A much larger clone lies one base from this, so it may be a read error. J is TRBJ1-2 and V is TRBV20-1; possibly TRBD1 for D (5 bases). This CDR3 is 12 amino acids long. The germline V gene has CDR1 DFQATT and CDR2 SNEGSKA (reference sequence). In nucleotides, the CDR3 is TGCAGTGCTAGGCAGGGATTCTACGGCTTCACCTTC. It translates to CSARQGFYGFTF.